Here is one TCR beta chain with its context. Assay: immunoSEQ multiplex PCR; the TCRdb copy retains only in-frame clones and omits some. The data contain around 360,000 clones, roughly 90% of them singletons. The data belong to a study of blood T cell repertoires in COVID-19. Germline lookup yields CDR1 SEHNR and CDR2 FQNEAQ (reference sequence). The CDR3 loop spans 15 amino acids. J gave up 5 bases and V 6 bases, and 9 bases lay outside the gene matches. This chain links TRBV7-9 with TRBJ1-5, with 8 bases fitting TRBD1. This TCR came from a woman younger than 45 who had recovered from COVID-19. The source material was PBMCs or T cells enriched from blood (not recorded which). In DNA form, the CDR3 reads TGTGCCAGCAGTTCTACAGGGGGGGATCATCAGCCCCAGCATTTT. This gives the protein CASSSTGGDHQPQHF.